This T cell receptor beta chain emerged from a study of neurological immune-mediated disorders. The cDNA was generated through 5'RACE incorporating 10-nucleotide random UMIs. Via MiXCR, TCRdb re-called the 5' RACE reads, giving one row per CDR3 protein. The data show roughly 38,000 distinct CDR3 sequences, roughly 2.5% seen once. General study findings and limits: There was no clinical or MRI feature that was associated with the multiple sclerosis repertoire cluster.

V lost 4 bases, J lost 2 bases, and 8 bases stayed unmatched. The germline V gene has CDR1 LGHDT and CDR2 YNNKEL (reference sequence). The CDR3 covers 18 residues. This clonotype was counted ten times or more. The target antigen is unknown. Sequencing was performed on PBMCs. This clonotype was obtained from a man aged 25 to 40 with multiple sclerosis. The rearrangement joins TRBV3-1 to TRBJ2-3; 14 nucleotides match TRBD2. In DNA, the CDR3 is TGTGCCAGCAGCCGCACCGGGACTAGCGGGGGACTCACAGATACGCAGTATTTT. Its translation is CASSRTGTSGGLTDTQYF.